The rows below give T cell receptor beta chains drawn from one sample of a study of blood T cell repertoires in COVID-19. Only in-frame clones appear in the TCRdb table, and some are missing; sequencing was by immunoSEQ multiplex PCR. The sample shows around 230,000 clones, about four fifths of them seen only once. The sequencing sample was made of peripheral blood. The receptors derive from an elderly woman with acute or convalescent COVID-19. Both conserved end residues are part of each CDR3. Fields, in order: CDR3 protein, CDR3 DNA, D gene, J gene, clone size, V gene. D genes are given only for firm matches. Size values are once, few and many counts, or a class for expanded clones, and some rows have none.

CDR3aa: CASSLTGQSNEKLFF; CDR3nt: TGTGCCAGCAGTTTGACGGGACAGTCTAATGAAAAACTGTTTTTT; d_gene: TRBD1; j_gene: TRBJ1-4; abundance: NA; v_gene: TRBV28
CDR3aa: CASGGYGADTQYF; CDR3nt: TGTGCCAGCGGGGGGTATGGGGCAGATACGCAGTATTTT; d_gene: NA; j_gene: TRBJ2-3; abundance: NA; v_gene: TRBV27
CDR3aa: CASSYVAPQETQYF; CDR3nt: TGTGCCAGCAGTTACGTTGCGCCCCAAGAGACCCAGTACTTC; d_gene: NA; j_gene: TRBJ2-5; abundance: NA; v_gene: TRBV6-2/TRBV6-3
CDR3aa: CASRRGGQVNTEAFF; CDR3nt: TGCGCCAGCCGCAGAGGGGGACAGGTGAACACTGAAGCTTTCTTT; d_gene: TRBD1; j_gene: TRBJ1-1; abundance: NA; v_gene: TRBV5-1
CDR3aa: CASSQAGGDQPQHF; CDR3nt: TGTGCCAGCAGCCAGGCCGGGGGGGATCAGCCCCAGCATTTT; d_gene: NA; j_gene: TRBJ1-5; abundance: NA; v_gene: TRBV3-1/TRBV3-2
CDR3aa: CASTFGRNTEAFF; CDR3nt: TGTGCCAGCACTTTTGGGAGGAACACTGAAGCTTTCTTT; d_gene: NA; j_gene: TRBJ1-1; abundance: NA; v_gene: TRBV6-5
CDR3aa: CASSPTGGQGSEKLFF; CDR3nt: TGCGCCAGCAGCCCGACGGGCGGGCAGGGGAGTGAAAAACTGTTTTTT; d_gene: NA; j_gene: TRBJ1-4; abundance: NA; v_gene: TRBV5-1
CDR3aa: CASSLDRGQGQDGYTF; CDR3nt: TGTGCCAGCAGCTTAGATCGAGGACAGGGGCAAGATGGCTACACCTTC; d_gene: TRBD1; j_gene: TRBJ1-2; abundance: NA; v_gene: TRBV11-2
CDR3aa: CASSYSPGQAQLFF; CDR3nt: TGTGCCAGCAGTTACTCGCCGGGACAGGCTCAACTGTTTTTT; d_gene: TRBD1; j_gene: TRBJ1-4; abundance: once; v_gene: TRBV6-5
CDR3aa: CASSVEPIRDRTYGYTF; CDR3nt: TGTGCCAGCAGCGTAGAGCCTATCCGGGACAGAACATATGGCTACACCTTC; d_gene: TRBD1; j_gene: TRBJ1-2; abundance: NA; v_gene: TRBV9